This T cell receptor beta chain was sequenced in a study of blood T cell repertoires in COVID-19. At the level of the study: From the United States, Italy and Spain came samples of acute and convalescent COVID-19. The analysed material was cDNA or gDNA that came from T cells, B-cell-depleted T cells, or PBMCs.

This clone is a singleton in its sample. Under the authors' procedure: It was from reference gene primer amplification that nucleated cell counts were estimated. Method: immunoSEQ multiplex PCR; TCRdb's copy keeps in-frame clones and lacks some. That table gives V, J and clone size, and the DNA gave D and trimming. The table includes about 67,000 clones, 87% detected once. V lost 5 bases, J lost 0 bases, and 4 bases stayed unmatched. Per the germline V gene, CDR1 is MNHEY and CDR2 is SMNVEV (reference sequence). The CDR3 runs to 16 residues. V is TRBV27 and J is TRBJ2-7, with 13 nucleotides matching TRBD2. The TCR comes from a man in his forties or fifties with active COVID-19. The material sequenced was peripheral blood. The chain's CDR3 is CASSPGLAGASYEQYF. The CDR3 coding sequence is TGTGCCAGCAGTCCAGGACTAGCGGGAGCCTCCTACGAGCAGTACTTC.